These 5 T cell receptor beta chains came from one sample sequenced in a study of monozygotic twins with inflammatory bowel disease. TCRdb reprocessed the 5' RACE reads, keeping one entry per CDR3 protein, no DNA. The sample is made up of 300,000 to 400,000 distinct CDR3 sequences, and the top ten hold around 2% of it. The specimen sequenced was blood. The receptors stem from a human donor with ulcerative colitis or Crohn's disease, or a healthy co-twin of an affected twin (not recorded which).

The chain combines TRBV7-8 with TRBJ2-1; as DNA is missing, the TRBD1 call by TCRdb cannot be tested. The CDR3 is 15 residues long. CDR1 is SGHVS, CDR2 FQNEAQ, per germline. The CDR3 is CASRTPGVSYNEQFF.

The chain couples TRBV3-1 to TRBJ2-7; TCRdb's D call of TRBD2 is untestable without DNA. The CDR3 runs to 14 residues. Germline CDR1 reads LGHDT; CDR2 reads YNNKEL (reference sequence). Here the CDR3 reads CASSQAGLSYEQYF.

CDR3 residues: CSASTGLRETQYF. V usage is TRBV29-1 and J usage is TRBJ2-5; TCRdb reports TRBD1, a call that lacks DNA to check it against. This CDR3 comprises 13 residues. Germline loops: CDR1 SQVTM, CDR2 ANQGSEA.

The rearrangement uses TRBV2 and TRBJ2-2; TCRdb's D call of TRBD1 is untestable without DNA. Germline loops: CDR1 SNHLY, CDR2 FYNNEI. The CDR3 totals 15 residues. The CDR3 loop reads CASSPAGQGPGELFF. Complete variable domain (other parts from reference TRBV2 and TRBJ2-2): EPEVTQTPSHQVTQMGQEVILRCVPISNHLYFYWYRQILGQKVEFLVSFYNNEISEKSEIFDDQFSVERPDGSNFTLKIRSTKLEDSAMYFCASSPAGQGPGELFFGEGSRLTVL.

V usage is TRBV7-9 and J usage is TRBJ2-7. The CDR3 is made up of 11 amino acids. The germline V gene encodes CDR1 SEHNR and CDR2 FQNEAQ (reference sequence). CDR3 sequence reads: CASSKDYEQYF.